One T cell receptor (beta chain) is described in this entry. The antigen is unknown. The TRB cDNA libraries were prepared by 5' RACE with UMI labels. TCRdb reprocessed the 5' RACE reads; each CDR3 protein has one entry and no DNA is given. Here the sample table reports some 120,000 distinct CDR3 sequences. This specimen belongs to a study of CXCR3-negative and CXCR3-positive naive CD8 T cells. Points from the study as a whole: TRB CDR3s were more hydrophobic in CXCR3-positive than in CXCR3-negative naive cells.

Germline V gives CDR1 LNHDA, CDR2 SQIVND (reference sequence). This CDR3 comprises 18 residues. A CD45RO-CCR7+CD27+CD95- profile was what naive CD8+ T cells displayed. The source of this sequence is a human donor in good health. Some clones in this sample may be carry-over from other donors' samples. Sequencing was done on a sample of naive CXCR3+ CD8+ T cells from blood. As to subset: CD45RO-CCR7+CD27+CD95- naive CD8+ T cells expressing CXCR3 (TNR3+). V and J are TRBV19 and TRBJ1-5. CDR3 loop: CASSIGGAGGQYDQPQHF.